The present T cell receptor beta chain was sequenced within a study of T cell repertoires in cytomegalovirus infection. MiXCR, applied by TCRdb to the reads, yields one record per CDR3 protein. The top ten clones hold 9.5% to 15% of a sample with 650,000 to 900,000 distinct CDR3 sequences, less than 35% of them seen once. There are a few counts of this clonotype. The antigen remains undetermined. With V trimmed by 5 bases and J by 2 bases, 7 bases remained unmatched. There are 15 residues in the CDR3. Germline-derived CDR1 and CDR2 are WNHNN and SYGVQD (reference sequence). This specimen was cultured CD8+ T cells from PBMCs, taken from culture after CMV antigen stimulation. This TCR derives from a human donor in good health (CMV status not recorded). Some clones in this sample may be carry-over from other donors' samples. The rearrangement uses TRBV10-1 and TRBJ2-7, with 9 nucleotides matching TRBD1. The CDR3 bases are TGCGCCAGCAGTCAGGACAGGGGTCCCCCCTACGAGCAGTACTTC. As protein: CASSQDRGPPYEQYF.